The sequence of this TCR beta chain was determined in a study of blood T cell repertoires in COVID-19. The wider study: Both acute and convalescent COVID-19 samples were obtained from the United States, Italy and Spain.

Recruits, aged 18 to 89 years, lived in 24 US areas. Each participant's cohort was designated according to participant-reported clinical history. Per the original methods: Quantification of nucleated cells was approximated via reference gene primer amplification. Using immunoSEQ multiplex PCR, the repertoire was profiled, and TCRdb retains in-frame clones only, with some absent. From that table come the V and J calls and clone size; the DNA was used to work out D and trimming. This table holds a few hundred thousand clones, roughly 83% found once. V was cut by 5 bases and J by 8 bases, with 16 bases left in between. The CDR3 has 14 residues. Germline V gene data show CDR1 as MNHEY and CDR2 as SVGAGI.

The TCR comes from a woman between 40 and 55 years old with acute COVID-19. The chain has TRBV6-5 and TRBJ2-1; perhaps TRBD1 as D (5 bases). Sequenced: PBMCs or T cells enriched from blood (not recorded which). CDR3 loop: CASSPWTMPDEQFF. The CDR3 DNA reads TGTGCCAGCAGTCCCTGGACAATGCCGGATGAGCAGTTCTTC.